A single sample is the source of the 28 T cell receptor beta chains below, sequenced in a study of T cells after yellow fever vaccination. TCRdb redid the calling of the 5' RACE reads with MiXCR, one entry per CDR3 protein. Of a few hundred thousand distinct CDR3 sequences detected, about 4% appear once; the ten largest clones hold 20% to 25%. The material sequenced was PBMCs, taken 5 days after the yellow fever booster vaccination. The receptors here all came from a man aged 18 to 30 who received the YFV17D yellow fever vaccine.

This clonotype came up a few times. The gene calls are TRBV7-6 and TRBJ2-5, with D perhaps matching TRBD2 (6 bases). This CDR3 contains 16 residues. Germline V CDR1 and CDR2: SGHVS, FNYEAQ. V was clipped by 5 bases and J by 0 bases, with 16 bases between them. CDR3 sequence reads: CASSPSGQAYQETQYF. The CDR3 DNA sequence: TGTGCCAGCAGCCCGAGCGGGCAGGCTTACCAAGAGACCCAGTACTTC.

This chain joins TRBV6-6 and TRBJ1-5; 9 bases match TRBD1. The CDR3 sequence is 16 residues long. V lost 3 bases to trimming and J lost 6 bases; unmatched junction nucleotides: 9. Germline V gene lookup returns CDR1 MNHNY and CDR2 SVGAGI (reference sequence). CDR3 in DNA: TGTGCCAGCAGTTATCCCACCGGACAGGGGAGTCAGCCCCAGCATTTT. This codes for CASSYPTGQGSQPQHF.

This clonotype was seen a handful of times. The V call is TRBV7-3, the J call TRBJ1-1; no definite D call. V was pared by 5 bases and J by 1 base, with 17 bases between. Germline V gives CDR1 SGHTA, CDR2 FQGTGA. This CDR3 is built from 16 residues. CDR3 bases: TGTGCCAGCAGCCTCTGGTCGGGGAACAGGAACACTGAAGCTTTCTTT. This gives the protein CASSLWSGNRNTEAFF.

This clonotype was detected many times. The V and J genes are TRBV5-6 and TRBJ1-5; 7 bases align to TRBD1. CDR3 size: 14 residues. J gave up 7 bases and V 4 bases, and 8 bases lay outside the gene matches. Per the germline V gene, CDR1 is SGHDT and CDR2 is YYEEEE. The chain's CDR3 is CASSQGGSGQPQHF. The CDR3 DNA follows: TGTGCCAGCAGCCAGGGGGGGAGCGGGCAGCCCCAGCATTTT.

The J gene is TRBJ2-2, the V gene TRBV28; 8 nucleotides agree with TRBD1. Unmatched junction bases numbered 12, after V lost 6 bases and J lost 9 bases. The germline gives CDR1 MDHEN, CDR2 SYDVKM. This CDR3 region has 15 residues. The CDR3 protein is CASSYQGARHRELFF. The DNA of the CDR3 is TGTGCCAGCAGCTACCAGGGGGCGCGGCACCGGGAGCTGTTTTTT.

There are many counts of this clonotype. The chain joins TRBV7-8 to TRBJ2-3, with 9 bases matching TRBD2. CDR1 and CDR2 from the germline V gene are SGHVS and FQNEAQ. After removal of 6 bases from V and 3 bases from J, the junction contained 7 bases not matched to a gene. There are 15 residues in the CDR3. Here the CDR3 reads CASRGRGGLTDTQYF. CDR3 bases: TGTGCCAGCAGGGGGCGGGGGGGCCTAACAGATACGCAGTATTTT.

The V gene is TRBV12-3 or TRBV12-4, the J gene TRBJ1-5, with D possibly matching TRBD1 (5 bases). Trimming left V 1 base short and J 9 bases short, with 16 bases between. CDR3 size: 15 residues. As DNA, the CDR3 is TGTGCCAGCAGTTTAGTGGCAGGGCCGGGTAGGCCCCAGCATTTT. This sequence encodes CASSLVAGPGRPQHF.

The V call is TRBV7-3, the J call TRBJ2-6; 10 positions match TRBD1. Trimming took 4 bases from V and 3 from J; bases not matched to a gene: 9. Germline lookup yields CDR1 SGHTA and CDR2 FQGTGA. The CDR3 length is 18 residues. In nucleotides, the CDR3 is TGTGCCAGCAGCTCGGTCCGGGACAGGGGCTTTGGGGCCAACGTCCTGACTTTC. Residues: CASSSVRDRGFGANVLTF.

This clonotype was seen ten or more times. This chain links TRBV10-2 with TRBJ2-5, with a tentative D call TRBD2 (6 bases). The CDR3 has 13 residues. Trimming shortened V by 4 bases and J by 7 bases, and 13 bases separated the two germline ends. Germline V gene sequence: CDR1 WSHSY, CDR2 SAAADI. For the CDR3, the DNA is TGCGCCAGCAGTGTGGAGGGGCTGGGGACCCAGTACTTC. Amino acid sequence: CASSVEGLGTQYF.

This clonotype was observed many times. The V gene is TRBV7-9, the J gene TRBJ1-2, with TRBD1 as a possible D gene (6 bases). The V end was cut by 5 bases, the J end by 3 bases, with 16 bases between. The V gene's germline CDR1 is SEHNR and CDR2 FQNEAQ (reference sequence). This CDR3 spans 15 amino acids. CDR3 region: CASSRVWGRYYGYTF. The CDR3, as DNA: TGTGCCAGCAGCCGGGTCTGGGGGCGGTACTATGGCTACACCTTC.

This clonotype was counted at least ten times. The rearrangement links TRBV4-1 to TRBJ1-5, with TRBD1 identical over 10 bases. Germline CDR1 MGHRA, CDR2 YSYEKL. V lost 1 base, J lost 3 bases, and 6 bases stayed unmatched. This CDR3 region has 17 residues. The CDR3: CASSQVGTGAYNQPQHF. In nucleotides, the CDR3 is TGCGCCAGCAGCCAAGTTGGGACAGGGGCCTACAATCAGCCCCAGCATTTT.

The rearrangement links TRBV7-2 to TRBJ2-1; the D gene is possibly TRBD2 (5 bases). The germline V gene has CDR1 SGHTA and CDR2 FQGNSA. This CDR3 is 16 amino acids long. Trimming pared 2 bases from V and 0 bases from J, leaving 11 bases between. In DNA, the CDR3 is TGTGCCAGCAGCTTACAAGCGGTGGTCTCCTACAATGAGCAGTTCTTC. This codes for CASSLQAVVSYNEQFF.

The rearrangement uses TRBV5-1 and TRBJ2-1; TRBD1 matches at 8 bases. Germline CDR1 SGHRS, CDR2 YFSETQ. The trim removed 4 bases at V and 9 bases at J, leaving 9 bases unmatched. The CDR3 sequence is 14 residues long. The CDR3 DNA follows: TGCGCCAGCAGCAGCGGACAGGGATCTGGTGAGCAGTTCTTC. Amino acids: CASSSGQGSGEQFF.

This clonotype was found a few times. CDR3 coding DNA: TGTGCCAGTCGGGACAGGCGATACAATGAGCAGTTCTTC. Protein: CASRDRRYNEQFF. J is TRBJ2-1 and V is TRBV19; 8 bases are shared with TRBD1. The V gene end was trimmed by 8 bases and the J gene end by 4 bases; junction bases not matched to a gene: 4. CDR1 is LNHDA and CDR2 is SQIVND in the germline V gene (reference sequence). The CDR3 has 13 amino acids.

There are a few counts of this clonotype. V usage is TRBV28 and J usage is TRBJ1-2; D might be TRBD1 (5 bases). The CDR3 covers 15 residues. Germline-derived CDR1 and CDR2 are MDHEN and SYDVKM. V gave up 3 bases and J gave up 2 bases, with 13 bases separating them. The CDR3 coding sequence is TGTGCCAGCAGTTTCAGCGGGGCGGCCAACTATGGCTACACCTTC. Translated: CASSFSGAANYGYTF.

This clonotype was seen repeatedly, ten times or more. This sequence joins TRBV29-1 and TRBJ1-2; no clear D gene. The CDR3 has 11 residues. V was pared by 2 bases and J by 5 bases, with 6 bases between. Germline lookup yields CDR1 SQVTM and CDR2 ANQGSEA. The DNA of the CDR3 is TGCAGCGTTGAATCGACATATGGCTACACCTTC. Translating gives CSVESTYGYTF.

In its sample, this clonotype was seen a few times. The V call is TRBV11-3, the J call TRBJ2-5; 10 positions agree with TRBD1. This CDR3 has 18 amino acids. Germline CDR1 reads SGHNT; CDR2 reads YENEEA. Germline trimming cut 5 bases from V and 2 bases from J; bases unmatched to any gene: 14. CDR3 in DNA: TGTGCCAGCAGCCCTGGGCCGGGACAGGGGCTAGTACAAGAGACCCAGTACTTC. It translates to CASSPGPGQGLVQETQYF.

The sample holds a few counts of this clonotype. The chain carries TRBV4-3 and TRBJ2-7; D ambiguous. CDR1 and CDR2 (germline): LGHNA, YSLEER. The V gene lost 0 bases and the J gene lost 2 bases, with 11 bases spanning the gap. CDR3 length: 15 residues. CDR3 residues: CASSQEAAKAYEQYF. For the CDR3, the DNA is TGCGCCAGCAGCCAAGAAGCCGCCAAGGCCTACGAGCAGTACTTC.

The CDR3 loop is CASCEDRVFESTDTQYF. DNA of the CDR3: TGTGCCAGCTGCGAGGACCGGGTTTTCGAGAGCACAGATACGCAGTATTTT. This chain joins TRBV5-8 and TRBJ2-3, with D uncertain. The germline CDR1 and CDR2 sequences are SGHTS and YDEGEE. CDR3 length equals 17 residues. Trimming took 7 bases from V and 0 from J, leaving 21 bases between them.

This chain joins TRBV9 and TRBJ1-1, with 7 nucleotides matching TRBD1. V shed 0 bases and J 7 bases; nucleotides not matched to a gene: 6. This CDR3 comprises 14 residues. Germline CDR1 is SGDLS and CDR2 is YYNGEE. CDR3 coding DNA: TGTGCCAGCAGCGTAGAGTCCCGGGACAGTGAAGCTTTCTTT. Protein: CASSVESRDSEAFF.

This clonotype was seen a handful of times. The chain recombines TRBV29-1 with TRBJ1-1; D is undetermined. Germline V gene lookup returns CDR1 SQVTM and CDR2 ANQGSEA. The CDR3 loop spans 14 amino acids. Deletions cut 4 bases from V and 2 bases from J, with 14 bases between. CDR3 sequence reads: CSVADRRSNTEAFF. CDR3 bases: TGCAGCGTTGCCGACCGGAGATCCAACACTGAAGCTTTCTTT.

There are many counts of this clonotype. The V call is TRBV20-1, the J call TRBJ1-4, with D possibly TRBD1 on 5 matching bases. V lost 4 bases and J 6 bases, leaving 18 bases between the germline ends. This CDR3 is built from 15 residues. Germline loops: CDR1 DFQATT, CDR2 SNEGSKA (reference sequence). The CDR3 sequence is CSATTTAPSHEKLFF. As DNA, the CDR3 is TGCAGTGCTACAACGACAGCCCCCTCTCATGAAAAACTGTTTTTT.

This clonotype has more than one count but fewer than ten. V usage is TRBV18 and J usage is TRBJ1-1; D remains unclear. Trimming removed 0 bases from V and 6 bases from J, with 8 bases in between. Germline CDR1 reads KGHSH; CDR2 reads LQKENI. The length of the CDR3 is 13 residues. This CDR3 is CASSPPVRAEAFF. In nucleotides, the CDR3 is TGTGCCAGCTCACCACCCGTTCGGGCTGAAGCTTTCTTT. Full variable domain (remainder filled in from reference TRBV18 and TRBJ1-1): NAGVMQNPRHLVRRRGQEARLRCSPMKGHSHVYWYRQLPEEGLKFMVYLQKENIIDESGMPKERFSAEFPKEGPSILRIQQVVRGDSAAYFCASSPPVRAEAFFGQGTRLTVV.

Many counts were recorded for this clonotype. V usage is TRBV7-2 and J usage is TRBJ2-5, with a possible D match to TRBD2 (5 bases). Germline CDR1 SGHTA, CDR2 FQGNSA. V lost 6 bases to trimming and J lost 2 bases, with 13 bases between them. This CDR3 is built from 14 residues. CDR3 sequence: CASRSGLAQETQYF. The CDR3 DNA is TGTGCCAGCAGGTCAGGACTGGCACAAGAGACCCAGTACTTC.

There are many counts of this clonotype. The chain combines TRBV5-1 with TRBJ2-3; 9 bases map to TRBD1. This CDR3 contains 14 residues. Germline CDR1 is SGHRS and CDR2 is YFSETQ. Trimming cost V 3 bases and J 4 bases; bases outside gene matches: 3. The DNA for the CDR3 is TGCGCCAGCAGCTCCGGACAGGGGCCAGATACGCAGTATTTT. Translated: CASSSGQGPDTQYF.

This clonotype came up many times. The gene calls are TRBV5-5 and TRBJ2-3; D could derive from TRBD1 or TRBD2 (5 bases each). The V gene's germline CDR1 is SGHKS and CDR2 YYEKEE (reference sequence). V was pared by 5 bases and J by 2 bases, with 15 bases between. The CDR3 has 15 amino acids. This chain's CDR3 is CASSPRGGYTDTQYF. CDR3 DNA: TGTGCCAGCAGTCCACGTGGGGGTTACACAGATACGCAGTATTTT.

With respect to this clonotype: The junction differs from germline at one of its ends, possibly a read error. The chain has TRBV15 and TRBJ1-3; D not certain. The germline CDR1 and CDR2 sequences are LNHNV and YYDKDF (reference sequence). The CDR3 is 12 amino acids. The CDR3 protein is CATSRDYTPAQF. The CDR3, as DNA: TGTGCCACCAGCAGAGATTACACCCCAGCCCAGTTT.

This clonotype was seen at least ten times. The chain recombines TRBV24-1 with TRBJ2-2; D gene uncertain. Trimming left V 3 bases short and J 0 bases short, with 1 base between. Germline CDR1 and CDR2: KGHDR and SFDVKD. This CDR3 comprises 13 residues. CDR3 region: CATSDPNTGELFF. In nucleotides, the CDR3 is TGTGCCACCAGTGATCCGAACACCGGGGAGCTGTTTTTT.